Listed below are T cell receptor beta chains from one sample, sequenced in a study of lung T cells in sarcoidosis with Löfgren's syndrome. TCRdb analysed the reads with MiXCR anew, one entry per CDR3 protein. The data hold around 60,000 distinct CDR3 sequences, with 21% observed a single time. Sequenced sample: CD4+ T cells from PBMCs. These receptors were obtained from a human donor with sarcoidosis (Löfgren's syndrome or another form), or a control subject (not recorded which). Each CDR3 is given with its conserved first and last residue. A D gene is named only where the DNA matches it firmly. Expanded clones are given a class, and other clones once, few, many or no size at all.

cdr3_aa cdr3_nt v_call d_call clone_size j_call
CASSYQGPTGQPQHF TGTGCCAGCAGTTACCAGGGTCCGACGGGTCAGCCCCAGCATTTT TRBV6-6 NA many TRBJ1-5
CASSRGTGVGNTIYF TGTGCCAGCAGCCGAGGGACAGGGGTTGGAAACACCATATATTTT TRBV7-9 TRBD1 few TRBJ1-3
CASSWGSGSDYNEQFF TGTGCCAGCAGCTGGGGAAGCGGGAGCGACTACAATGAGCAGTTCTTC TRBV5-4 TRBD2 once TRBJ2-1
CASRNDRGRNYGYTF TGTGCCAGCAGAAATGACAGGGGGCGCAACTATGGCTACACCTTC TRBV5-4 TRBD1 many TRBJ1-2
CASSFRPTGTDTQYF TGTGCCAGCAGTTTTCGGCCTACGGGCACAGATACGCAGTATTTT TRBV12-3/TRBV12-4 NA few TRBJ2-3
CASSFGPLSYNEQFF TGTGCCAGCAGCTTCGGACCTCTCTCCTACAATGAGCAGTTCTTC TRBV7-2 NA many TRBJ2-1
CASSLTGYGEAFF TGTGCCAGCAGCCTGACAGGGTATGGGGAAGCTTTCTTT TRBV12-3/TRBV12-4 TRBD1 NA TRBJ1-1
CATLEQANEKLFF TGTGCCACCCTGGAACAGGCTAATGAAAAACTGTTTTTT TRBV6-1 NA many TRBJ1-4
CASKITGTSLAFF TGTGCCAGCAAGATCACCGGGACAAGTTTGGCTTTCTTT TRBV12-3/TRBV12-4 NA few TRBJ1-1
CASSYLTSGRSDEQFF TGTGCCAGCAGTTACCTCACTAGCGGGAGGTCTGATGAGCAGTTCTTC TRBV6-6 TRBD2 few TRBJ2-1
CASSHPRDRGSGELFF TGCGCCAGCAGTCACCCCCGGGACAGGGGAAGCGGGGAGCTGTTTTTT TRBV10-1 TRBD1 NA TRBJ2-2
CALLAGGENTQYF TGTGCCTTGCTTGCGGGGGGCGAAAATACGCAGTATTTT TRBV30 TRBD2 few TRBJ2-3
CSAITGWSYSNQPQHF TGCAGTGCTATAACAGGGTGGTCATATAGCAATCAGCCCCAGCATTTT TRBV20-1 NA many TRBJ1-5
CASRPRTRGSSYEQYF TGTGCCAGCAGACCTCGGACAAGGGGCAGCTCCTACGAGCAGTACTTC TRBV6-1 NA many TRBJ2-7
CASSDRPLNTEAFF TGTGCCAGCAGTGACCGACCCTTGAACACTGAAGCTTTCTTT TRBV28 NA NA TRBJ1-1
CASNPTLQGLNEQFF TGTGCCAGCAATCCCACCCTCCAAGGTCTTAATGAGCAGTTCTTC TRBV2 NA NA TRBJ2-1
CASSPLDVGIQYF TGTGCCAGCAGTCCTTTGGATGTCGGCATTCAGTACTTC TRBV12-3/TRBV12-4 NA many TRBJ2-4
CASRTDREVYNEQFF TGTGCCAGCAGGACCGACAGGGAAGTTTACAATGAGCAGTTCTTC TRBV2 TRBD1 NA TRBJ2-1
CASILTLGGTEAFF TGTGCCAGCATCCTAACCCTCGGAGGAACTGAAGCTTTCTTT TRBV27 NA many TRBJ1-1
CASSVQFMNTEAFF TGTGCCAGCAGTGTACAGTTCATGAACACTGAAGCTTTCTTT TRBV28 NA many TRBJ1-1
CASSSLEGEPFF TGTGCCAGCAGCTCTCTTGAGGGGGAGCCATTCTTC TRBV5-4 NA NA TRBJ2-7
CASSRDYTYEQYF TGTGCCAGCAGTCGGGACTACACCTACGAGCAGTACTTC TRBV6-2/TRBV6-3 TRBD2 many TRBJ2-7
CASSLFGTGDNQPQHF TGTGCCAGCAGTTTATTCGGGACAGGGGACAATCAGCCCCAGCATTTT TRBV27 TRBD1 many TRBJ1-5
CSARYRVRNEQFF TGCAGTGCTAGATACAGGGTGCGCAATGAGCAGTTCTTC TRBV20-1 NA many TRBJ2-1
CASNAGANEQFF TGTGCCAGCAACGCAGGGGCCAATGAGCAGTTCTTC TRBV2 NA many TRBJ2-1
CASSPTSGPGRQYF TGTGCCAGCAGCCCGACTAGCGGGCCGGGGAGGCAGTACTTC TRBV5-4 TRBD2 few TRBJ2-7
CASSLGIHSNQPQHF TGTGCCAGCAGCCTGGGCATACATAGCAATCAGCCCCAGCATTTT TRBV5-8 NA NA TRBJ1-5
CASSFRLLSDSHYGYTF TGTGCCAGCAGCTTCCGACTACTATCTGACAGCCACTATGGCTACACCTTC TRBV5-4 NA NA TRBJ1-2
CASSYSRGVTEAFF TGTGCCAGCAGTTACTCGCGTGGGGTTACTGAAGCTTTCTTT TRBV6-6 NA many TRBJ1-1
CASSLIRTGYPGEQYF TGTGCCAGCAGTTTAATAAGGACAGGGTACCCGGGCGAGCAGTACTTC TRBV27 TRBD1 many TRBJ2-7
CASSQGRSGANVLTF TGCGCCAGCAGTCAGGGACGTTCTGGGGCCAACGTCCTGACTTTC TRBV6-1 NA NA TRBJ2-6
CASSVTEARETQYF TGTGCCAGCAGTGTCACCGAGGCTCGGGAGACCCAGTACTTC TRBV27 NA many TRBJ2-5
CSARTSTDTQYF TGCAGTGCTCGGACTAGCACAGATACGCAGTATTTT TRBV20-1 NA many TRBJ2-3
CATSPPGRVEQYF TGTGCCACCAGTCCGCCAGGGAGAGTCGAGCAGTACTTC TRBV15 NA many TRBJ2-7
CASSLRAGGADTQYF TGTGCCAGCAGTTTAAGAGCGGGGGGAGCGGATACGCAGTATTTT TRBV28 TRBD2 medium-sized TRBJ2-3
CASSQDLGADTQYF TGTGCCAGCAGCCAAGACCTGGGGGCAGATACGCAGTATTTT TRBV14 NA many TRBJ2-3
CASRKQGSNEQFF TGTGCCAGTCGGAAACAGGGAAGCAATGAGCAGTTCTTC TRBV19 NA few TRBJ2-1
CASSDFRTGPGELLF TGTGCCAGCAGTGACTTTCGGACAGGGCCCGGGGAGCTGCTTTTT TRBV6-4 TRBD1 NA TRBJ2-2
CASSRSTSPGPYYTQYF TGTGCCAGCAGCCGATCGACTAGCCCCGGCCCCTACTATACGCAGTATTTT TRBV7-2 TRBD2 NA TRBJ2-3
CSASQSPGGYTF TGCAGTGCTTCCCAAAGCCCGGGGGGCTACACCTTC TRBV20-1 NA many TRBJ1-2
CASSVDFATNTGELFF TGTGCCAGCAGCGTAGATTTCGCTACGAACACCGGGGAGCTGTTTTTT TRBV9 NA NA TRBJ2-2
CASSSTPSGYTF TGTGCCAGCAGTTCCACCCCAAGTGGCTACACCTTC TRBV28 NA NA TRBJ1-2
CASSDRDSKSSYNEQFF TGTGCCAGCAGCGACCGGGACTCAAAGAGCTCCTACAATGAGCAGTTCTTC TRBV7-9 NA few TRBJ2-1
CASMNAGLAAHNEQFF TGTGCCAGCATGAACGCCGGACTAGCTGCACACAATGAGCAGTTCTTC TRBV6-1 TRBD2 many TRBJ2-1
CASSLAAGMSYNEQFF TGTGCCAGCAGCTTAGCAGCAGGGATGTCCTACAATGAGCAGTTCTTC TRBV7-2 NA many TRBJ2-1
CASSEGGTAIAYNEQFF TGTGCCAGCAGTGAGGGCGGGACAGCCATCGCCTACAATGAGCAGTTCTTC TRBV25-1 NA many TRBJ2-1
CASRDGASGSGETQYF TGTGCCAGCAGGGACGGGGCTAGCGGGTCGGGAGAGACCCAGTACTTC TRBV12-3/TRBV12-4 TRBD2 few TRBJ2-5
CASGLSSGGEAFF TGTGCTAGTGGTTTGAGTTCTGGGGGTGAAGCTTTCTTT TRBV12-5 NA NA TRBJ1-1
CGARDLRVTTEAFF TGCGGTGCCAGAGATCTCAGGGTTACCACTGAAGCTTTCTTT TRBV20-1 NA NA TRBJ1-1
CASSLTGPSYNEQFF TGTGCCAGCAGTTTAACCGGCCCGAGCTACAATGAGCAGTTCTTC TRBV27 NA many TRBJ2-1
CASRAIGTRVPGELVF TGTGCCAGTAGGGCTATCGGGACAAGGGTTCCCGGGGAGCTGGTTTTT TRBV19 NA NA TRBJ2-2
CASRPGSQETQYF TGCGCCAGCAGGCCCGGGAGCCAAGAGACCCAGTACTTC TRBV5-1 NA few TRBJ2-5
CASSSGPSTGELFF TGCGCCAGCAGCTCAGGGCCCTCGACCGGGGAGCTGTTTTTT TRBV5-1 NA few TRBJ2-2
CANSITDVPRNYGYTF TGTGCCAATAGTATAACGGACGTCCCTCGGAACTATGGCTACACCTTC TRBV19 NA few TRBJ1-2
CASSHPSLREWKPAHSYEQYF TGTGCCAGCAGCCACCCCTCCCTTCGGGAGTGGAAGCCAGCACACTCCTACGAGCAGTACTTC TRBV27 NA many TRBJ2-7
CASSKLSGYEQYF TGTGCCAGCAGTAAACTTTCGGGCTACGAGCAGTACTTC TRBV14 NA NA TRBJ2-7
CASSPLGNEQFF TGTGCCAGCTCACCACTAGGGAATGAGCAGTTCTTC TRBV18 NA NA TRBJ2-1
CSATWTGVWTDTQYF TGCAGTGCTACTTGGACAGGGGTCTGGACAGATACGCAGTATTTT TRBV20-1 TRBD1 few TRBJ2-3
CASMTRDHTYEQYF TGTGCCAGCATGACGCGGGACCACACCTACGAGCAGTACTTC TRBV6-1 NA many TRBJ2-7